One and the same sample provided the 17 T cell receptor beta chains below, sequenced in a study of cytomegalovirus exposure and HLA in healthy donors. 60 Vbeta and 13 Jbeta primers were used in PCR. The method was immunoSEQ multiplex PCR; TCRdb's version includes in-frame clones alone and lacks a portion of them. The profile covers 120,000 to 150,000 clones, with 70% to 75% appearing a single time and approximately 15% taken by the ten largest. The sample was PBMCs. The receptor source for this set is a human donor in good health.

This clone was seen a few times. This chain uses TRBV12-5 with TRBJ1-2, with 9 positions matching TRBD1. CDR1 and CDR2 (germline): LGHNT, FRNRAP. The CDR3 runs to 13 residues. Germline trimming cut 5 bases from V and 7 bases from J; bases unmatched to any gene: 5. CDR3 residues: CASGTHRGLGYTF. CDR3 DNA sequence: TGTGCTAGTGGTACCCACAGGGGGCTTGGCTACACCTTC. Full variable domain (rest looked up from reference TRBV12-5 and TRBJ1-2): DARVTQTPRHKVTEMGQEVTMRCQPILGHNTVFWYRQTMMQGLELLAYFRNRAPLDDSGMPKDRFSAEMPDATLATLKIQPSEPRDSAVYFCASGTHRGLGYTFGSGTRLTVV.

The rearrangement links TRBV4-1 to TRBJ2-7; TRBD1 agrees at 7 bases. The CDR3 is 15 residues long. Germline values: CDR1 MGHRA, CDR2 YSYEKL. V dropped 1 base and J dropped 1; count of bases not matched to a gene: 4. The chain's CDR3 is CASSQVPDRSYEQYF. Here the CDR3 DNA reads TGCGCCAGCAGCCAAGTTCCGGACAGGTCCTACGAGCAGTACTTC.

V and J are TRBV10-3 and TRBJ1-2; 8 nucleotides match TRBD1. The germline V gene has CDR1 ENHRY and CDR2 SYGVKD. The CDR3 covers 12 residues. With 4 bases clipped from V and 8 bases from J, the junction kept 3 bases outside the gene matches. The DNA of the CDR3 is TGTGCCATCAGTGGACAGGGGATCGGCTACACCTTC. It translates to CAISGQGIGYTF.

This clone has only a few counts. The chain couples TRBV11-1 to TRBJ2-3; 7 positions agree with TRBD2. Trimming cost V 5 bases and J 0 bases; bases outside gene matches: 5. The CDR3 has 15 amino acids. Germline V gene sequence: CDR1 SGHAT, CDR2 FQDESV (reference sequence). The CDR3, as DNA: TGTGCCAGCAGCCGGGGAGGGGAGAGCACAGATACGCAGTATTTT. Its protein is CASSRGGESTDTQYF.

The gene calls are TRBV15 and TRBJ1-4; 10 nucleotides align to TRBD1. The CDR3 is 15 residues long. V was clipped by 2 bases and J by 8 bases; unmatched bases: 5. Looked up from germline, CDR1 is LNHNV and CDR2 is YYDKDF (reference sequence). The CDR3 bases are TGTGCCACCAGCAGACCCGACAGGGGGCTCGAAAAACTGTTTTTT. Translating it yields CATSRPDRGLEKLFF.

V usage is TRBV5-4 and J usage is TRBJ2-7; 12 bases line up with TRBD2. The CDR3 runs 16 residues. V lost 4 bases to trimming and J lost 0 bases; unmatched junction nucleotides: 5. Germline V gives CDR1 SGHNT, CDR2 YYREEE (reference sequence). The CDR3 DNA reads as TGTGCCAGCAGCGACGGACTAGCGGGGAACTCCTACGAGCAGTACTTC. Residues: CASSDGLAGNSYEQYF.

V usage is TRBV6-1 and J usage is TRBJ1-6; tentatively, D is TRBD1 (6 bases). The CDR3 spans 13 residues. Trimming removed 10 bases from V and 5 bases from J, with 12 bases in between. Germline V CDR1 and CDR2: MNHNS, SASEGT. CDR3 amino acids: CATLGADNSPLHF. CDR3 nucleotide sequence: TGTGCCACCTTGGGGGCAGATAATTCACCCCTCCACTTT.

The V and J genes are TRBV7-8 and TRBJ2-1; 8 bases are shared with TRBD2. Germline V gives CDR1 SGHVS, CDR2 FQNEAQ. The CDR3 consists of 15 residues. With 3 bases clipped from V and 9 bases from J, the junction kept 10 bases outside the gene matches. Here the CDR3 DNA reads TGTGCCAGCAGCTTTAGACTAGCGAGGGAAAGTGAGCAGTTCTTC. Encoded protein: CASSFRLARESEQFF.

This chain connects TRBV7-8 to TRBJ2-7; 13 nucleotides align to TRBD2. CDR1 SGHVS and CDR2 FQNEAQ come from the germline V gene. This CDR3 is built from 15 residues. Germline trimming cut 5 bases from V and 10 bases from J; bases unmatched to any gene: 11. The CDR3 sequence is CASSTKLAGGPNQYF. CDR3 nucleotides: TGTGCCAGCAGCACCAAACTAGCGGGAGGGCCTAATCAGTACTTC.

V and J are TRBV11-2 and TRBJ2-1; 11 bases are a match to TRBD2. Germline V CDR1 and CDR2: SGHAT, FQNNGV. This CDR3 region has 17 residues. Trimming at V came to 6 bases and at J to 8 bases, leaving 15 bases not matched to a gene. For the CDR3, the DNA is TGTGCCAGCAGTCCCTCCTATCTAGCGGGAGGAGGCGATGAGCAGTTCTTC. The encoded protein is CASSPSYLAGGGDEQFF.

V gene TRBV19 combines with J gene TRBJ1-6; 7 nucleotides line up with TRBD1. V lost 5 bases, J lost 10 bases, and 2 bases stayed unmatched. The CDR3 totals 12 residues. Germline values: CDR1 LNHDA, CDR2 SQIVND (reference sequence). The CDR3 DNA is TGTGCCAGTAGTGAACAGGGGTCACCCCTCCACTTT. Translating it yields CASSEQGSPLHF.

V and J are TRBV27 and TRBJ1-5, with unresolved D. Trimming pared 0 bases from V and 3 bases from J, leaving 12 bases between. The CDR3 runs 16 residues. Germline CDR1 and CDR2: MNHEY and SMNVEV (reference sequence). The CDR3: CASSLSAGNLNQPQHF. DNA of the CDR3: TGTGCCAGCAGTTTATCGGCCGGGAACCTCAATCAGCCCCAGCATTTT.

This clone is a singleton in its sample. The same CDR3 also results from other DNA sequences found in this sample. The chain has TRBV2 and TRBJ1-1; 9 bases are a match to TRBD1. V lost 6 bases and J lost 4; bases outside the gene matches: 6. CDR1 is SNHLY, CDR2 FYNNEI, per germline. The CDR3 is made up of 14 amino acids. The CDR3 region is CASRPGTGSTEAFF. The CDR3 region has the DNA TGTGCCAGCAGGCCCGGGACAGGGTCCACTGAAGCTTTCTTT.

This chain uses TRBV2 with TRBJ1-1, with 7 bases lining up with TRBD1. J was trimmed by 3 bases and V by 5 bases; bases with no gene match: 3. The CDR3 is 13 residues long. CDR1 and CDR2 from the germline V gene are SNHLY and FYNNEI. The CDR3 protein is CASSRDSYTEAFF. The CDR3 DNA is TGTGCCAGCAGTAGGGACAGTTACACTGAAGCTTTCTTT. The full variable domain, rest sourced from reference TRBV2 and TRBJ1-1, is EPEVTQTPSHQVTQMGQEVILRCVPISNHLYFYWYRQILGQKVEFLVSFYNNEISEKSEIFDDQFSVERPDGSNFTLKIRSTKLEDSAMYFCASSRDSYTEAFFGQGTRLTVV.

This chain joins TRBV23-1 and TRBJ2-5; D is possibly TRBD2 (6 bases). TRBV23-1 qualifies as an ORF whose function is uncertain. The CDR3 extends over 15 amino acids. V was clipped by 2 bases and J by 8 bases, with 18 bases between them. The CDR3 bases are TGCGCCAGCAGTCAAACCCGACTAGACCTAGACACCCAGTACTTC. Encoded protein: CASSQTRLDLDTQYF.

This clone was picked up a small number of times. The chain combines TRBV27 with TRBJ1-2, with unresolved D. V gave up 2 bases and J gave up 3 bases, with 13 bases separating them. The CDR3 is 15 amino acids. In germline, CDR1 is MNHEY, CDR2 SMNVEV (reference sequence). This chain's CDR3 is CASSLGSHPYYGYTF. Here the CDR3 DNA reads TGTGCCAGCAGTTTAGGCTCCCACCCTTACTATGGCTACACCTTC.

CDR3 in amino acids: CASSYPGKNEQFF. The CDR3 coding sequence is TGTGCCAGCAGTTACCCCGGGAAAAATGAGCAGTTCTTC. The rearrangement joins TRBV6-5 to TRBJ2-1; possibly TRBD2 for D (5 bases). Germline lookup yields CDR1 MNHEY and CDR2 SVGAGI. V gave up 2 bases and J gave up 7 bases, with 9 bases separating them. The length of the CDR3 is 13 residues.